These T cell receptor beta chains were read from a single sample in a study of blood T cell repertoires in COVID-19. Data came from immunoSEQ multiplex PCR; TCRdb stores just in-frame clones and leaves some out. The sample lists approximately 200,000 clones, about 86% seen once, with 4.5% to 5.5% in the top ten. Source material: PBMCs or T cells enriched from blood (not recorded which). The receptors come from a woman aged 25-40 years who had been exposed to COVID-19. Each CDR3 is given with its conserved first and last residue. The D gene is left open where the match is weak. For some rows the clone size is stated as once, few or many, or as a class when expanded; others skip it.

v_gene,abundance,j_gene,d_gene,CDR3aa,CDR3nt
TRBV11-3,-,TRBJ1-4,-,CASSLQGIGEKLFF,TGTGCCAGCAGCCTCCAGGGAATAGGAGAAAAACTGTTTTTT
TRBV7-8,-,TRBJ2-7,-,CASSSGSSYEQYF,TGTGCCAGCAGCTCTGGCTCCTCCTACGAGCAGTACTTC
TRBV9,-,TRBJ2-5,TRBD1,CASSVDYRGETQYF,TGTGCCAGCAGCGTAGACTACAGGGGTGAGACCCAGTACTTC
TRBV12-3/TRBV12-4,-,TRBJ1-6,-,CASSRSRGSPLHF,TGTGCCAGCAGTCGCTCGAGGGGGTCACCCCTCCACTTT
TRBV29-1,-,TRBJ1-2,-,CSVAPGRQDYGYTF,TGCAGCGTCGCCCCCGGTAGACAGGACTATGGCTACACCTTC
TRBV2,-,TRBJ2-7,-,CASSPYFPYPREQYF,TGTGCCAGCAGTCCTTACTTCCCGTACCCTCGGGAGCAGTACTTC
TRBV9,-,TRBJ2-1,TRBD2,CASSVEAGTYNEQFF,TGTGCCAGCAGCGTAGAAGCGGGGACTTACAATGAGCAGTTCTTC
TRBV27,-,TRBJ2-5,-,CASSVRTAGWETQYF,TGTGCCAGCAGTGTCAGGACAGCCGGATGGGAGACCCAGTACTTC
TRBV3-1/TRBV3-2,-,TRBJ2-3,TRBD2,CASSQDPGSGGDTQYF,TGTGCCAGCAGCCAAGATCCTGGTAGCGGGGGAGATACGCAGTATTTT
TRBV15,-,TRBJ2-1,TRBD2,CATSTNPLRSAGGLHEQFF,TGTGCCACCAGCACCAACCCCTTACGGAGTGCGGGGGGATTACATGAGCAGTTCTTC
TRBV12-5,-,TRBJ1-5,-,CASGPNPPRPGPNQPQHF,TGTGCTAGTGGTCCAAATCCCCCTAGACCAGGGCCCAATCAGCCCCAGCATTTT
TRBV15,few,TRBJ1-2,-,CATSRETSPYNGYTF,TGTGCCACCAGCAGGGAGACGTCTCCCTATAATGGCTACACCTTC
TRBV7-8,-,TRBJ2-1,TRBD1,CASSLTPGTGSYNEQFF,TGTGCCAGCAGCTTAACCCCCGGGACAGGTTCCTACAATGAGCAGTTCTTC
TRBV5-6,-,TRBJ1-4,TRBD1,CASSQGTEEKLFF,TGTGCCAGCAGCCAGGGGACAGAAGAAAAACTGTTTTTT
TRBV6-5,-,TRBJ1-1,TRBD1,CASRDRGRTEAFF,TGTGCCAGCAGAGACAGGGGGCGGACTGAAGCTTTCTTT
TRBV19,few,TRBJ1-5,TRBD1,CASTPRQGVNQPQHF,TGTGCCAGTACCCCCCGGCAGGGGGTCAATCAGCCCCAGCATTTT
TRBV6-1,-,TRBJ1-2,TRBD1,CASSEALGTGANYGYTF,TGTGCCAGCAGTGAAGCGCTCGGGACAGGGGCTAACTATGGCTACACCTTC
TRBV3-1/TRBV3-2,-,TRBJ2-7,-,CASSQDGAGRGEQYF,TGTGCCAGCAGCCAAGATGGGGCAGGGCGGGGCGAGCAGTACTTC
TRBV29-1,-,TRBJ1-2,-,CSVEEQRGGYGYTF,TGCAGCGTTGAAGAACAGAGGGGAGGCTATGGCTACACCTTC
TRBV24-1,-,TRBJ2-5,-,CATSDPGTLQETQYF,TGTGCCACCAGTGATCCCGGGACACTCCAAGAGACCCAGTACTTC
TRBV7-9,-,TRBJ2-1,TRBD2,CASSLLSGGYNEQFF,TGTGCCAGCAGCTTACTTAGCGGGGGATACAATGAGCAGTTCTTC
TRBV5-5,-,TRBJ1-5,TRBD1,CASSHLGDRGLSNQPQHF,TGTGCCAGCAGCCATCTCGGGGACAGGGGGCTAAGTAATCAGCCCCAGCATTTT
TRBV19,-,TRBJ1-1,-,CASIRGGNTEAFF,TGTGCCAGTATTAGGGGCGGAAACACTGAAGCTTTCTTT
TRBV6-5,-,TRBJ2-7,-,CASSYSLASAPYEQYF,TGTGCCAGCAGTTACTCGTTGGCTAGCGCCCCCTACGAGCAGTACTTC
TRBV29-1,few,TRBJ1-1,TRBD1,CSALTGAEAFF,TGCAGCGCCCTCACAGGGGCTGAAGCTTTCTTT
TRBV19,-,TRBJ2-2,TRBD1,CASSMGQGPGELFF,TGTGCCAGTAGTATGGGACAGGGCCCAGGGGAGCTGTTTTTT
TRBV3-1/TRBV3-2,-,TRBJ2-7,TRBD2,CASSLFSGAPGEQYF,TGTGCCAGCAGCCTATTCAGCGGGGCCCCCGGCGAGCAGTACTTC
TRBV9,few,TRBJ1-3,-,CASSAGNTGNTIYF,TGTGCCAGCAGCGCCGGGAACACTGGAAACACCATATATTTT
TRBV27,-,TRBJ2-2,-,CASSLWGDVTGELFF,TGTGCCAGCAGTTTATGGGGGGATGTGACCGGGGAGCTGTTTTTT
TRBV2,-,TRBJ1-4,TRBD1,CASSELQGANEKLFF,TGTGCCAGCAGTGAACTTCAGGGGGCTAATGAAAAACTGTTTTTT